The clone carrying this T cell receptor beta chain was detected only a few times. The sample originates from a study of blood T cells in healthy people across ages. The extraction recovered at least 5.5 micrograms of total RNA per sample. The use of a sample-barcoded 5' primer and a J-beta primer mix characterized a second PCR of about 7 to 12 cycles. TCRdb itself ran the 5' RACE reads through MiXCR, one entry per CDR3 protein. The sample lists 1.4 million to 1.5 million distinct CDR3 sequences, roughly 45% occurring once. CDR1 is DFQATT and CDR2 is SNEGSKA in the germline V gene (reference sequence). This CDR3 is 15 amino acids long. V shed 5 bases, J shed 9 bases, and the junction held 14 bases outside the gene matches.

The material sequenced was blood. This clonotype was obtained from a woman aged 18-29 years in good health. The chain links TRBV20-1 to TRBJ2-7, with 12 bases identical to TRBD2. The CDR3 is CSAARTSGDNRGQYF. CDR3 nucleotides: TGCAGTGCTGCTCGGACTAGCGGGGACAATAGGGGGCAGTACTTC.